The 28 T cell receptor beta chains given below trace back to one sample, sequenced in a study of cytomegalovirus exposure and HLA in healthy donors (TCRdb year 2017). Libraries were built with the immunoSEQ multiplex PCR assay. A mixture of 60 forward primers for TCR Vbeta segments and 13 reverse primers for TCR Jbeta segments was used in the multiplex PCR. The table was pulled from immuneACCESS by TCRdb, which kept in-frame rearrangements only. Such tables lose some clones; where checked, under half of the loss comes from unresolved V genes, and the rest has no known cause. The sample yields 90,000 to 120,000 clones; over 70% were counted once. The biggest ten clones account for about 2.2% of the sample. Material for sequencing was PBMCs. The receptors here all came from a man aged 25 to 40 in good health and CMV-seronegative.

V usage is TRBV30 and J usage is TRBJ2-1; D may be TRBD2 (6 bases). V was trimmed by 4 bases and J by 6 bases, leaving 10 bases between them. Germline CDR1 reads GTSNPN; CDR2 reads SVGIG (reference sequence). The length of the CDR3 is 12 residues. The CDR3 loop is CAWKGGTNEQFF. The CDR3 bases are TGTGCCTGGAAGGGAGGAACCAATGAGCAGTTCTTC.

The table lists this clone with a few counts. The chain uses TRBV6-4 and TRBJ2-7; weak D call: TRBD2 (6 bases). With 6 bases removed from V and 2 bases from J, the gap between germline ends came to 14 bases. Germline assignment: CDR1 MRHNA and CDR2 SNTAGT. The CDR3 has 14 amino acids. The CDR3 DNA is TGTGCCAGCAGCCAGACTAGTGAGACCTACGAGCAGTACTTC. This translates into CASSQTSETYEQYF.

The CDR3 protein is CASSFQGGNTIYF. The CDR3 region has the DNA TGTGCCAGCAGCTTTCAGGGAGGAAACACCATATATTTT. V gene TRBV5-6 combines with J gene TRBJ1-3; D may be TRBD1 (5 bases). The CDR3 runs to 13 residues. Germline CDR1 SGHDT, CDR2 YYEEEE. Trimming pared 2 bases from V and 4 bases from J, leaving 7 bases between.

The rearrangement joins TRBV7-9 to TRBJ2-7; 10 positions agree with TRBD1. CDR3 length equals 14 residues. Germline assignment: CDR1 SEHNR and CDR2 FQNEAQ (reference sequence). The junction had 5 bases not matched to a gene; V was cut back by 8 bases and J by 1 base. CDR3 in DNA: TGTGCCAGCGGCGCGGGACAGGGGTCCTACGAGCAGTACTTC. It codes for CASGAGQGSYEQYF. Looking up the rest from reference TRBV7-9 and TRBJ2-7 gives the full variable domain: DTGVSQNPRHKITKRGQNVTFRCDPISEHNRLYWYRQTLGQGPEFLTYFQNEAQLEKSRLLSDRFSAERPKGSFSTLEIQRTEQGDSAMYLCASGAGQGSYEQYFGPGTRLTVT.

This clone came up a few times. The chain joins TRBV7-2 to TRBJ2-7; the D is unclear. The CDR3 consists of 12 residues. The germline CDR1 and CDR2 sequences are SGHTA and FQGNSA. V was pared by 6 bases and J by 0 bases, with 6 bases between. In nucleotides, the CDR3 is TGTGCCAGCAGACAAAGCTCCTACGAGCAGTACTTC. It codes for CASRQSSYEQYF.

This chain uses TRBV28 with TRBJ2-1, with 8 bases fitting TRBD1. The germline V gene has CDR1 MDHEN and CDR2 SYDVKM. Losses at the gene ends were 7 bases for V and 2 bases for J; bases not matched to a gene: 7. The CDR3 sequence is 15 residues long. The CDR3 bases are TGTGCCAGCACCCCTCCGGGACAGGCCTACAATGAGCAGTTCTTC. Its translation: CASTPPGQAYNEQFF.

CDR3 bases: TGCGCCAGCAGCTTCGGTCCAGGGGAAGGCTACACCTTC. Protein: CASSFGPGEGYTF. J is TRBJ1-2 and V is TRBV5-1, with TRBD1 as a possible D gene (6 bases). The CDR3 is made up of 13 amino acids. Germline V gene lookup returns CDR1 SGHRS and CDR2 YFSETQ. V was trimmed by 2 bases and J by 8 bases, leaving 13 bases between them.

V usage is TRBV4-1 and J usage is TRBJ2-3; 9 nucleotides align to TRBD2. Trimming at V came to 3 bases and at J to 1 base, leaving 11 bases not matched to a gene. The CDR3 length is 18 residues. Germline V gene data show CDR1 as MGHRA and CDR2 as YSYEKL. The CDR3 region has the DNA TGCGCCAGCAGCCAGCGACCCGGGACTAGCCCACGCACAGATACGCAGTATTTT. This sequence encodes CASSQRPGTSPRTDTQYF.

The chain combines TRBV2 with TRBJ2-5; 11 positions match TRBD1. Trimming at V came to 5 bases and at J to 0 bases, leaving 23 bases not matched to a gene. Germline CDR1 and CDR2: SNHLY and FYNNEI. The CDR3 is 22 residues long. This chain's CDR3 is CASSFIRTGGVSRKRYQETQYF. The CDR3 nucleotides are TGTGCCAGCAGTTTTATTAGGACAGGGGGCGTGTCGCGTAAAAGGTACCAAGAGACCCAGTACTTC.

The chain links TRBV30 to TRBJ1-5, with 7 bases aligning to TRBD1. The CDR3 is 13 amino acids. J lost 4 bases, V lost 0 bases, and 0 bases had no gene match. CDR1 is GTSNPN and CDR2 is SVGIG in the germline V gene (reference sequence). CDR3 loop: CAWSVTGNQPQHF. CDR3 nucleotide sequence: TGTGCCTGGAGTGTGACAGGGAATCAGCCCCAGCATTTT.

The V call is TRBV19, the J call TRBJ1-5; TRBD1 matches 9 bases. The ends lost 4 bases at V and 3 bases at J; junction bases unmatched: 7. The CDR3 totals 16 residues. Germline V gene data show CDR1 as LNHDA and CDR2 as SQIVND (reference sequence). CDR3 sequence reads: CASSTQDRGYNQPQHF. The CDR3 nucleotides are TGTGCCAGTAGTACTCAGGACAGGGGTTACAATCAGCCCCAGCATTTT. The full variable domain, completed using reference TRBV19 and TRBJ1-5, is DGGITQSPKYLFRKEGQNVTLSCEQNLNHDAMYWYRQDPGQGLRLIYYSQIVNDFQKGDIAEGYSVSREKKESFPLTVTSAQKNPTAFYLCASSTQDRGYNQPQHFGDGTRLSIL.

This CDR3 is CASSTRLGRGTDTQYF. CDR3 DNA sequence: TGTGCCAGCAGCACCCGACTAGGCCGGGGCACAGATACGCAGTATTTT. The chain combines TRBV5-4 with TRBJ2-3; D perhaps matches TRBD2 (6 bases). The CDR3 sequence is 16 residues long. The V end was cut by 4 bases, the J end by 1 base, with 16 bases between. CDR1 is SGHNT and CDR2 is YYREEE in the germline V gene (reference sequence).

Only a few counts were recorded for this clone. The chain employs TRBV4-1 and TRBJ2-1, with D tentatively TRBD1 (5 bases). The CDR3 consists of 16 residues. Germline-derived CDR1 and CDR2 are MGHRA and YSYEKL. Trimming pared 3 bases from V and 0 bases from J, leaving 12 bases between. The CDR3 DNA reads as TGCGCCAGCAGCCAGTTGGACATGATCTCCTACAATGAGCAGTTCTTC. Translated: CASSQLDMISYNEQFF.

The chain couples TRBV2 to TRBJ1-2; weak D call: TRBD1 (6 bases). The germline V and J ends were trimmed by 6 bases and 1 base, with 21 bases remaining between them. Germline-derived CDR1 and CDR2 are SNHLY and FYNNEI. The CDR3 contains 17 residues. The CDR3 protein is CASRGWGRSRHNYGYTF. The DNA for the CDR3 is TGTGCCAGCAGAGGATGGGGGCGATCCCGCCATAACTATGGCTACACCTTC.

As concerns this clone: Additional DNA sequences in this sample encode the identical CDR3. The chain combines TRBV4-1 with TRBJ2-7; TRBD1 agrees at 7 bases. J gave up 3 bases and V 4 bases, and 3 bases lay outside the gene matches. CDR1 is MGHRA and CDR2 is YSYEKL in the germline V gene. This CDR3 comprises 13 residues. CDR3 in amino acids: CASSPGGSYEQYF. In DNA form, the CDR3 reads TGCGCCAGCAGCCCAGGGGGAAGCTACGAGCAGTACTTC.

The genes are TRBV9 and TRBJ2-1, with 9 bases lining up with TRBD2. Germline values: CDR1 SGDLS, CDR2 YYNGEE. This CDR3 spans 14 amino acids. J was trimmed by 9 bases and V by 0 bases; bases with no gene match: 4. The CDR3 loop is CASSVDSSGTEQFF. Written as DNA, the CDR3 is TGTGCCAGCAGCGTAGATTCTAGCGGGACTGAGCAGTTCTTC.

The J gene is TRBJ2-7, the V gene TRBV13, with TRBD2 matching 8 bases. The length of the CDR3 is 16 residues. Germline V gene sequence: CDR1 PRHDT, CDR2 FYEKMQ (reference sequence). V lost 0 bases to trimming and J lost 5 bases; unmatched junction nucleotides: 9. The CDR3: CASSLGIPGGIDEQYF. CDR3 in DNA: TGTGCCAGCAGCTTAGGCATCCCGGGAGGGATCGACGAGCAGTACTTC.

The chain uses TRBV2 and TRBJ2-3; TRBD2 matches at 7 bases. J was trimmed by 5 bases and V by 4 bases; bases with no gene match: 0. This CDR3 is built from 12 residues. CDR1 and CDR2 from the germline V gene are SNHLY and FYNNEI. The CDR3 bases are TGTGCCAGCAGTGGGGGGGGAGATACGCAGTATTTT. Protein: CASSGGGDTQYF.

The table lists this clone with a count of one. As DNA, the CDR3 is TGTGCCATCTCATCCGGCGGACAACGCGATGAGCAGTTCTTC. Translation: CAISSGGQRDEQFF. The gene calls are TRBV19 and TRBJ2-1, with a tentative D call TRBD1 (5 bases). The V end was cut by 10 bases, the J end by 8 bases, with 21 bases between. Germline V gives CDR1 LNHDA, CDR2 SQIVND (reference sequence). The CDR3 length is 14 residues. The full variable domain, rest sourced from reference TRBV19 and TRBJ2-1, is DGGITQSPKYLFRKEGQNVTLSCEQNLNHDAMYWYRQDPGQGLRLIYYSQIVNDFQKGDIAEGYSVSREKKESFPLTVTSAQKNPTAFYLCAISSGGQRDEQFFGPGTRLTVL.

The chain joins TRBV5-4 to TRBJ2-1, with 9 bases matching TRBD2. J gave up 0 bases and V 0 bases, and 7 bases lay outside the gene matches. The CDR3 totals 18 residues. Germline V gene data show CDR1 as SGHNT and CDR2 as YYREEE (reference sequence). CDR3 amino acids: CASSLVASGDASYNEQFF. The CDR3 DNA is TGTGCCAGCAGCTTGGTGGCTAGCGGGGACGCCTCCTACAATGAGCAGTTCTTC.

V and J are TRBV19 and TRBJ1-1; D is undetermined. The V end lost 1 base, the J end lost 4 bases, and 4 bases lay between the germline ends. This CDR3 contains 12 residues. CDR1 and CDR2 (germline): LNHDA, SQIVND (reference sequence). CDR3 sequence (DNA): TGTGCCAGTAGTATAGGGAGCACTGAAGCTTTCTTT. Translated: CASSIGSTEAFF.

This chain connects TRBV30 to TRBJ2-1; D might be TRBD2 (6 bases). CDR3 length equals 15 residues. Germline CDR1 and CDR2: GTSNPN and SVGIG (reference sequence). Trimming cost V 4 bases and J 8 bases, with 21 bases left between them. The CDR3: CAWISGEPRSDEQFF. The CDR3 coding sequence is TGTGCCTGGATTAGCGGCGAACCTCGGTCCGATGAGCAGTTCTTC.

The J gene is TRBJ2-1, the V gene TRBV5-1, with 9 bases matching TRBD2. Germline V gene data show CDR1 as SGHRS and CDR2 as YFSETQ. CDR3 length: 16 residues. V lost 0 bases and J lost 4; bases outside the gene matches: 5. In nucleotides, the CDR3 is TGCGCCAGCAGCTTGGTTGGTAGCGGGAGTTACAATGAGCAGTTCTTC. The encoded protein is CASSLVGSGSYNEQFF.

The chain uses TRBV6-5 and TRBJ2-3; the D gene is possibly TRBD2 (6 bases). This CDR3 comprises 13 residues. With 4 bases removed from V and 6 bases from J, the gap between germline ends came to 11 bases. Germline CDR1 reads MNHEY; CDR2 reads SVGAGI. CDR3 sequence reads: CASSSGEWDTQYF. CDR3 nucleotides: TGTGCCAGCAGTTCGGGGGAGTGGGATACGCAGTATTTT.

This rearrangement joins TRBV14 to TRBJ1-5; 7 bases are shared with TRBD1. CDR1 and CDR2 from the germline V gene are SGHDN and FVKESK. The V gene end was trimmed by 4 bases and the J gene end by 2 bases; junction bases not matched to a gene: 5. The CDR3 is 15 amino acids. The CDR3 spells CASSPRGGGNQPQHF. The CDR3 DNA sequence: TGTGCCAGCAGCCCCAGAGGGGGCGGCAATCAGCCCCAGCATTTT.

The V gene is TRBV2, the J gene TRBJ2-7, with D perhaps matching TRBD1 (7 bases). V gave up 9 bases and J gave up 3 bases, with 15 bases separating them. CDR3 size: 13 residues. Germline assignment: CDR1 SNHLY and CDR2 FYNNEI. DNA of the CDR3: TGTGCCAGTTGGGGGGACAGAGACTACGAGCAGTACTTC. Translated: CASWGDRDYEQYF.

CDR3 DNA: TGTGCCAGCAGCTTGTCTCGGCGGGGGTTTTATTCACCCCTCCACTTT. Residues: CASSLSRRGFYSPLHF. V is TRBV5-6 and J is TRBJ1-6, with D possibly being TRBD1 (5 bases). Germline lookup yields CDR1 SGHDT and CDR2 YYEEEE. The germline V and J ends were trimmed by 1 base and 8 bases, with 16 bases remaining between them. The CDR3 contains 16 residues.

Written as DNA, the CDR3 is TGCAGCGTCGCCTTCTACTACGAGCAGTACTTC. It is translated as CSVAFYYEQYF. The chain links TRBV29-1 to TRBJ2-7; the D is unclear. This CDR3 has 11 residues. From germline, CDR1 is SQVTM and CDR2 ANQGSEA. V was shortened by 6 bases and J by 3 bases, with 9 bases between the two germline ends.